Here is one T cell receptor beta chain with its context. Its antigen is unknown. This entry is derived from a study of cytomegalovirus exposure and HLA in healthy donors. Study information: Later analysis reported that the 110 or so validation repertoires shared the platform of the roughly 700 first-cohort repertoires. General observations from the study: Specificity for CMV antigens was confirmed in vitro for a few of the CMV-associated chains. Overall, about 160 TCR beta chains were annotated as cytomegalovirus-associated. A classifier reportedly called cytomegalovirus status with high sensitivity and specificity.

The length of the CDR3 is 12 residues. Trimming stripped 6 bases from V and 6 bases from J, with 12 bases between. CDR1 and CDR2 from the germline V gene are WNHNN and SYGVQD (reference sequence). This table comes from immunoSEQ multiplex PCR, and its TCRdb copy is limited to in-frame clones, with some not included. The sample has about 60,000 clones; 85% to 95% are singletons. The receptor comes from a woman younger than 30 in good health and CMV-seropositive. The chain joins TRBV10-1 to TRBJ2-7, with a weak D call TRBD1 (5 bases). Source material: PBMCs. CDR3: CASSSPGLEQYF. The CDR3 region has the DNA TGCGCCAGCAGCAGTCCAGGGCTCGAGCAGTACTTC.